There are a few counts of the clone carrying this T cell receptor (beta chain). This sample was taken from a study of blood T cells in healthy people across ages. PCR was performed a second time for 7 to 11 cycles using a sample-barcoded 5' primer and a J-beta primer mix. TCRdb ran MiXCR on the 5' RACE reads and lists one entry per CDR3 protein. The sample carries around 1.7 million distinct CDR3 sequences, under 30% recorded once. The CDR3 is 17 residues long. Germline V lookup: CDR1 MGHRA, CDR2 YSYEKL. The ends lost 3 bases at V and 3 bases at J; junction bases unmatched: 12. The rearrangement links TRBV4-1 to TRBJ2-3; 7 bases agree with TRBD2. The specimen sequenced was blood. This receptor was identified in a woman aged 25 to 39 in good health. The CDR3 protein is CASSQENSARGTDTQYF. The CDR3 coding sequence is TGCGCCAGCAGCCAGGAAAATTCCGCGCGGGGGACAGATACGCAGTATTTT.